A single sample is the source of the 27 T cell receptor beta chains below, sequenced in a study of early T cells in non-severe SARS-CoV-2 infection. TCRdb recomputed calls from the 5' RACE reads with MiXCR, one row per CDR3 protein. The sample lists about 22,000 distinct CDR3 sequences; more than 4% were seen once. What was sequenced was whole blood. These receptors were obtained from an adult who was a healthcare worker with PCR-confirmed SARS-CoV-2 infection or an uninfected control (not recorded which).

This clonotype is medium-sized. This chain links TRBV10-1 with TRBJ2-1; 7 bases map to TRBD2. The V gene's germline CDR1 is WNHNN and CDR2 SYGVQD (reference sequence). J was trimmed by 0 bases and V by 8 bases; bases with no gene match: 1. The CDR3 runs to 13 residues. CDR3 DNA: TGCGCCAGCGGGACTAACTCCTACAATGAGCAGTTCTTC. Translated, it gives CASGTNSYNEQFF.

This clonotype has more than one count but fewer than ten. The V and J genes are TRBV7-2 and TRBJ2-3; TRBD2 agrees at 10 bases. The CDR3 contains 17 residues. The V and J ends lost 6 bases and 3 bases, in that order; junction bases with no gene match: 12. Germline CDR1 reads SGHTA; CDR2 reads FQGNSA. The chain's CDR3 is CASRTSPASGGTDTQYF. CDR3 in DNA: TGTGCCAGCAGAACATCGCCGGCTAGCGGGGGAACAGATACGCAGTATTTT.

This clonotype showed up many times. The gene calls are TRBV29-1 and TRBJ2-7, with D perhaps matching TRBD1 (5 bases). The CDR3 contains 12 residues. Germline V gene sequence: CDR1 SQVTM, CDR2 ANQGSEA. V was trimmed by 3 bases and J by 7 bases, leaving 13 bases between them. CDR3 in DNA: TGCAGCGTTGACTACCAGGGTTTAGAGCAGTACTTC. Encoded protein: CSVDYQGLEQYF.

This clonotype came up many times. V usage is TRBV28 and J usage is TRBJ1-2, with TRBD1 as a possible D gene (5 bases). CDR3 size: 13 residues. Germline CDR1 reads MDHEN; CDR2 reads SYDVKM. V dropped 5 bases and J dropped 3 bases, with 10 bases sitting between them. CDR3 nucleotide sequence: TGTGCCAGCAGTCGGGGCGTTGACTATGGCTACACCTTC. Translated: CASSRGVDYGYTF.

This clonotype was counted at least ten times. In DNA, the CDR3 is TGTGCCAGCAGCTCCCTGGGGCAGGGGGTATTGAAAGAGACCCAGTACTTC. As protein: CASSSLGQGVLKETQYF. The rearrangement links TRBV7-6 to TRBJ2-5; the match to TRBD1 covers 7 bases. Germline V gene sequence: CDR1 SGHVS, CDR2 FNYEAQ. V lost 4 bases to trimming and J lost 3 bases; unmatched junction nucleotides: 14. The CDR3 sequence is 17 residues long.

This clonotype has a count of ten or more. The chain carries TRBV20-1 and TRBJ2-1; D gene unclear. CDR3 size: 13 residues. Trimming took 5 bases from V and 4 from J, leaving 12 bases between them. Looked up from germline, CDR1 is DFQATT and CDR2 is SNEGSKA (reference sequence). CDR3 residues: CSAPQNQYNEQFF. CDR3 bases: TGCAGTGCTCCCCAGAATCAGTACAATGAGCAGTTCTTC.

This clonotype was seen ten or more times. The rearrangement joins TRBV7-9 to TRBJ2-2; 10 nucleotides match TRBD2. Germline V lookup: CDR1 SEHNR, CDR2 FQNEAQ (reference sequence). The CDR3 is 18 amino acids. Trimming cost V 0 bases and J 4 bases; bases outside gene matches: 8. The CDR3 nucleotides read TGTGCCAGCAGCTTAGCAGGTCCTTGGACTAGCGGCACCGGGGAGCTGTTTTTT. This codes for CASSLAGPWTSGTGELFF.

This clonotype was recorded many times. V gene TRBV5-1 combines with J gene TRBJ1-2; D is possibly TRBD1 (5 bases). CDR1 and CDR2 from the germline V gene are SGHRS and YFSETQ. The V and J ends lost 0 bases and 6 bases respectively, with 9 bases between them. The CDR3 has 13 residues. The CDR3 reads CASSLGGLDGYTF. The CDR3 bases are TGCGCCAGCAGCTTGGGGGGCCTGGATGGCTACACCTTC.

Many counts were recorded for this clonotype. The chain recombines TRBV29-1 with TRBJ2-3; TRBD2 matches 11 bases. V gave up 6 bases and J gave up 5 bases; unmatched junction bases: 10. Germline V gene data show CDR1 as SQVTM and CDR2 as ANQGSEA. This CDR3 spans 15 amino acids. CDR3 in amino acids: CSVDPGLAVRDTQYF. The DNA of the CDR3 is TGCAGCGTGGACCCGGGACTAGCGGTTCGAGATACGCAGTATTTT.

This clonotype has at least ten counts. V usage is TRBV27 and J usage is TRBJ2-2; 9 nucleotides match TRBD1. CDR1 MNHEY and CDR2 SMNVEV come from the germline V gene (reference sequence). V lost 4 bases to trimming and J lost 5 bases; unmatched junction nucleotides: 8. This CDR3 has 16 residues. The CDR3 loop is CASSSLQGARTGELFF. The CDR3 DNA follows: TGTGCCAGCAGTTCATTACAGGGGGCCCGGACCGGGGAGCTGTTTTTT.

This clonotype was counted a few times. The chain combines TRBV12-3 or TRBV12-4 with TRBJ2-3; 8 bases line up with TRBD2. Unmatched junction bases numbered 6, after V lost 3 bases and J lost 4 bases. The CDR3 loop spans 15 amino acids. The CDR3 reads CASSFGGDKADTQYF. DNA for the CDR3: TGTGCCAGCAGTTTCGGGGGGGATAAGGCAGATACGCAGTATTTT.

The sample holds many counts of this clonotype. The chain carries TRBV18 and TRBJ1-6, with 7 bases identical to TRBD1. From germline, CDR1 is KGHSH and CDR2 LQKENI. J gave up 7 bases and V 6 bases, and 9 bases lay outside the gene matches. CDR3 length: 15 residues. The CDR3 loop is CASSVGQPPNSPLHF. For the CDR3, the DNA is TGTGCCAGCTCCGTGGGACAGCCCCCGAATTCACCCCTCCACTTT.

In its sample, this clonotype was seen many times. This chain connects TRBV11-2 to TRBJ2-5, with D perhaps being TRBD1 or TRBD2 (5 bases each). CDR3 size: 13 residues. The ends were cut back, 5 bases at V and 1 base at J, with 8 bases in the middle. Per the germline V gene, CDR1 is SGHAT and CDR2 is FQNNGV. CDR3 sequence (DNA): TGTGCCAGCAGCCGGGGCAGCCAAGAGACCCAGTACTTC. Protein: CASSRGSQETQYF.

Relative to its sample, this clonotype is medium-sized. The chain has TRBV27 and TRBJ1-1, with D uncertain. Germline V gives CDR1 MNHEY, CDR2 SMNVEV (reference sequence). Trimming cost V 4 bases and J 4 bases, with 10 bases left between them. This CDR3 region has 13 residues. The chain's CDR3 is CASSYSPSTEAFF. In DNA, the CDR3 is TGTGCCAGCAGTTACAGCCCAAGCACTGAAGCTTTCTTT.

This clonotype was detected many times. V gene TRBV10-2 combines with J gene TRBJ2-1, with 8 bases matching TRBD1. The germline V gene encodes CDR1 WSHSY and CDR2 SAAADI. There are 16 residues in the CDR3. V lost 1 base and J lost 4; bases outside the gene matches: 6. CDR3 sequence: CASSEYRGAFYNEQFF. Here the CDR3 DNA reads TGCGCCAGCAGTGAGTACAGGGGGGCATTTTACAATGAGCAGTTCTTC.

This clonotype came up many times. The rearrangement joins TRBV6-2 or TRBV6-3 to TRBJ2-2; no reliable D call. This CDR3 is 14 amino acids long. Germline CDR1 is MNHEY and CDR2 is SVGEGT. The V gene lost 6 bases and the J gene lost 2 bases, with 10 bases spanning the gap. The CDR3 here is CASRISANTGELFF. CDR3 nucleotide sequence: TGTGCCAGCAGGATCTCGGCTAACACCGGGGAGCTGTTTTTT.

Only a few counts were recorded for this clonotype. The chain combines TRBV9 with TRBJ1-1; D is uncertain. The CDR3 length is 12 residues. Trimming stripped 2 bases from V and 0 bases from J, with 2 bases between. Germline CDR1 and CDR2: SGDLS and YYNGEE. The CDR3 bases are TGTGCCAGCAGCGTCGTGAACACTGAAGCTTTCTTT. It encodes CASSVVNTEAFF.

In this sample, this clonotype turned up many times. An end of the junction does not agree with germline; a read error may underlie this. The chain carries TRBV7-2 and TRBJ2-5, with 8 positions matching TRBD2. Germline CDR1 is SGHTA and CDR2 is FQGNSA. This CDR3 comprises 17 residues. The CDR3: CASSLAASGGVQGTQYF. The CDR3 nucleotides are TGTGCCAGCAGCTTAGCGGCGAGCGGGGGTGTTCAAGGGACCCAGTACTTC.

This clonotype has a count of ten or more. The J gene is TRBJ1-5, the V gene TRBV11-2; D is ambiguous. Germline loops: CDR1 SGHAT, CDR2 FQNNGV. With 5 bases removed from V and 5 bases from J, the gap between germline ends came to 10 bases. The CDR3 contains 13 residues. The CDR3 DNA sequence: TGTGCCAGCAGCCAAGACGGTGATCAGCCCCAGCATTTT. This gives the protein CASSQDGDQPQHF.

The chain joins TRBV10-3 to TRBJ2-5; the D gene is possibly TRBD2 (6 bases). Germline V gene sequence: CDR1 ENHRY, CDR2 SYGVKD. This CDR3 comprises 13 residues. V was trimmed by 7 bases and J by 10 bases, leaving 19 bases between them. The CDR3 reads CAITPGDPSIQYF. The CDR3 DNA sequence: TGTGCCATCACCCCGGGGGACCCCTCTATCCAGTACTTC.

The genes are TRBV30 and TRBJ1-1, with D unclear. Germline V gene sequence: CDR1 GTSNPN, CDR2 SVGIG (reference sequence). The CDR3 sequence is 13 residues long. Trimming pared 1 base from V and 0 bases from J, leaving 6 bases between. The DNA for the CDR3 is TGTGCCTGGAGTGAATTTGTGAACACTGAAGCTTTCTTT. It yields the protein CAWSEFVNTEAFF.

This clonotype has a handful of counts. The chain joins TRBV7-2 to TRBJ2-1; 9 bases are shared with TRBD2. Unmatched junction bases numbered 17, after V lost 5 bases and J lost 9 bases. This CDR3 region has 17 residues. CDR1 and CDR2 from the germline V gene are SGHTA and FQGNSA. The CDR3 here is CASSPGRLAERWGEQFF. For the CDR3, the DNA is TGTGCCAGCAGCCCCGGGCGACTAGCGGAACGGTGGGGTGAGCAGTTCTTC.

This clonotype was observed at least ten times. J is TRBJ2-7 and V is TRBV6-1; 7 positions match TRBD2. J gave up 3 bases and V 5 bases, and 10 bases lay outside the gene matches. From germline, CDR1 is MNHNS and CDR2 SASEGT. CDR3 length equals 15 residues. The CDR3: CASSLSSGMNYEQYF. In nucleotides, the CDR3 is TGTGCCAGCAGTCTATCTAGCGGAATGAACTACGAGCAGTACTTC.

This clonotype was seen a few times. The chain is built from TRBV7-2 and TRBJ2-1; D is undetermined. The CDR3 length is 14 residues. From germline, CDR1 is SGHTA and CDR2 FQGNSA. V lost 5 bases and J 0 bases, leaving 8 bases between the germline ends. The CDR3 here is CASSPDPSYNEQFF. The CDR3 DNA follows: TGTGCCAGCAGCCCGGACCCCTCCTACAATGAGCAGTTCTTC.

In its sample, this clonotype ranks as medium-sized. V usage is TRBV20-1 and J usage is TRBJ1-1; D is unresolved. The V end was cut by 6 bases, the J end by 4 bases, with 15 bases between. The CDR3 is 13 amino acids. The germline V gene encodes CDR1 DFQATT and CDR2 SNEGSKA (reference sequence). The CDR3 reads CSALTGSGTEAFF. Written as DNA, the CDR3 is TGCAGTGCCCTAACCGGGTCGGGCACTGAAGCTTTCTTT.

This chain joins TRBV7-9 and TRBJ2-3, with TRBD2 matching 8 bases. The CDR3 length is 16 residues. Germline lookup yields CDR1 SEHNR and CDR2 FQNEAQ (reference sequence). After removal of 3 bases from V and 6 bases from J, the junction contained 11 bases not matched to a gene. Here the CDR3 reads CASSFSRSGGGDTQYF. The CDR3 coding sequence is TGTGCCAGCAGCTTCTCGAGGAGCGGGGGAGGGGATACGCAGTATTTT.

This clonotype came up many times. The rearrangement uses TRBV7-9 and TRBJ1-3; 9 bases align to TRBD1. V lost 5 bases to trimming and J lost 2 bases; unmatched junction nucleotides: 4. Germline V gene data show CDR1 as SEHNR and CDR2 as FQNEAQ (reference sequence). CDR3 length: 15 amino acids. CDR3 amino acids: CASSIQGAAGNTIYF. The CDR3 DNA reads TGTGCCAGCAGCATACAGGGGGCCGCTGGAAACACCATATATTTT.